One sample yielded the 9 T cell receptor beta chains listed below, sequenced in a study of blood T cell repertoires in COVID-19. Sequencing was performed with immunoSEQ multiplex PCR; in TCRdb, only in-frame clones are kept and a portion is missing. Of a few hundred thousand clones in the sample, more than 75% were seen once. Material: PBMCs or T cells enriched from blood (not recorded which). The receptor source for this set is a man aged 35 to 55 in a cohort exposed to, infected with or recovered from COVID-19 (not recorded which).

The chain uses TRBV7-8 and TRBJ1-1; D may be TRBD1 (5 bases). Looked up from germline, CDR1 is SGHVS and CDR2 is FQNEAQ. The CDR3 extends over 13 amino acids. V lost 3 bases and J lost 4, with 9 bases in between. In DNA, the CDR3 is TGTGCCAGCAGCTTCTGGGGGGGCACTGAAGCTTTCTTT. It translates to CASSFWGGTEAFF.

The DNA of the CDR3 is TGTGCCAGCCTGGGACTAGCGGGAGAAGACGAGCAGTACTTC. It codes for CASLGLAGEDEQYF. J is TRBJ2-7 and V is TRBV2; 14 bases map to TRBD2. In germline, CDR1 is SNHLY, CDR2 FYNNEI. CDR3 length: 14 residues. Trimming at V came to 8 bases and at J to 5 bases, leaving 5 bases not matched to a gene.

The chain joins TRBV24-1 to TRBJ1-5, with D tentatively TRBD1 (6 bases). The ends were cut back, 1 base at V and 5 bases at J, with 8 bases in the middle. Germline-derived CDR1 and CDR2 are KGHDR and SFDVKD. This CDR3 is 14 amino acids long. DNA for the CDR3: TGTGCCACCAGTGATTTAGCAGGGGATCAGCCCCAGCATTTT. Amino acids: CATSDLAGDQPQHF.

In its sample, this clone was seen once. The gene calls are TRBV11-2 and TRBJ2-7; maybe TRBD2 (5 bases). This CDR3 is built from 13 residues. Germline CDR1 SGHAT, CDR2 FQNNGV. V was clipped by 5 bases and J by 0 bases, with 8 bases between them. CDR3 loop: CASSEDFSYEQYF. In nucleotides, the CDR3 is TGTGCCAGCAGCGAGGACTTCTCCTACGAGCAGTACTTC.

V usage is TRBV27 and J usage is TRBJ2-2; D ambiguous. The V gene lost 2 bases and the J gene lost 4 bases, with 8 bases spanning the gap. The germline V gene encodes CDR1 MNHEY and CDR2 SMNVEV (reference sequence). The CDR3 length is 14 residues. The CDR3 bases are TGTGCCAGCAGTTTAGTGTCATTCACCGGGGAGCTGTTTTTT. Translated, it gives CASSLVSFTGELFF.

The CDR3 region has the DNA TGTGCCAGCAGTCCTGGCCCAGGGGCCGCCTACGAGCAGTACTTC. Amino acid sequence: CASSPGPGAAYEQYF. V and J are TRBV28 and TRBJ2-7; D perhaps matches TRBD1 (6 bases). Trimming pared 5 bases from V and 2 bases from J, leaving 16 bases between. CDR1 MDHEN and CDR2 SYDVKM come from the germline V gene. The CDR3 is 15 amino acids.

The chain links TRBV3-1 (or the pseudogene TRBV3-2) to TRBJ2-5; no firm D call. CDR1 and CDR2 (germline): LGHDT, YNNKEL (reference sequence). The V end lost 1 base, the J end lost 2 bases, and 8 bases lay between the germline ends. The CDR3 is 14 residues long. The CDR3, as DNA: TGTGCCAGCAGCCAAGGCCCTAGGCAAGAGACCCAGTACTTC. Translating it yields CASSQGPRQETQYF.

The V call is TRBV6-5, the J call TRBJ1-1; 7 bases match TRBD1. This CDR3 contains 12 residues. V dropped 7 bases and J dropped 11; count of bases not matched to a gene: 10. In germline, CDR1 is MNHEY, CDR2 SVGAGI. Here the CDR3 reads CASTPRQGKAFF. DNA for the CDR3: TGTGCCAGCACTCCCAGACAGGGAAAGGCTTTCTTT.

The rearrangement links TRBV28 to TRBJ2-1, with 8 bases identical to TRBD2. With 1 base clipped from V and 0 bases from J, the junction kept 14 bases outside the gene matches. Germline values: CDR1 MDHEN, CDR2 SYDVKM. The CDR3 is 20 amino acids. This CDR3 is CASSLSIPTSAASSYNEQFF. Written as DNA, the CDR3 is TGTGCCAGCAGTTTATCTATCCCGACTAGCGCAGCTAGCTCCTACAATGAGCAGTTCTTC.